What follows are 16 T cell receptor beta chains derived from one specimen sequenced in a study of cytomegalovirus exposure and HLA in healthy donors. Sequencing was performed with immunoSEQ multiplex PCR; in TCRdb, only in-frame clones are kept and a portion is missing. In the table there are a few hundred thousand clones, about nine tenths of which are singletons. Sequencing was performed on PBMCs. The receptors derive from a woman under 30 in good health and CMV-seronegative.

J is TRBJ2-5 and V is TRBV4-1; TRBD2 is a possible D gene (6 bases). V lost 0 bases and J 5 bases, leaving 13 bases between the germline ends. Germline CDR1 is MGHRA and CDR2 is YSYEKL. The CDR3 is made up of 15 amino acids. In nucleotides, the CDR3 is TGCGCCAGCAGCCAAGACGGTGCGGGAAGGGAGACCCAGTACTTC. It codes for CASSQDGAGRETQYF.

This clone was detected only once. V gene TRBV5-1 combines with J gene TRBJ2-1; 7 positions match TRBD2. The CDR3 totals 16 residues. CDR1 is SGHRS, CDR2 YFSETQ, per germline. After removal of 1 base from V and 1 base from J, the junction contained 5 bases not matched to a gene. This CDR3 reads CASSLTHGRSYNEQFF. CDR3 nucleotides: TGCGCCAGCAGCTTGACTCACGGGAGGTCCTACAATGAGCAGTTCTTC.

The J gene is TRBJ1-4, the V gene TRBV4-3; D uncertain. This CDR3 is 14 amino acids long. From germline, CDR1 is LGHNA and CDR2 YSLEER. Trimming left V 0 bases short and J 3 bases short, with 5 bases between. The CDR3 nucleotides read TGCGCCAGCAGCCAAGAACAGTCTAATGAAAAACTGTTTTTT. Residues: CASSQEQSNEKLFF.

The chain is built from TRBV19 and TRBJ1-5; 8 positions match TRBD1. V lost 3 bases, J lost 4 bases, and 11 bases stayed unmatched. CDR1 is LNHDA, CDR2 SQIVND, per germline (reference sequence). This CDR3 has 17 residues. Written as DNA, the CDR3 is TGTGCCAGTAGTATCAGGACAGGGTCTTATAGTAATCAGCCCCAGCATTTT. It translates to CASSIRTGSYSNQPQHF.

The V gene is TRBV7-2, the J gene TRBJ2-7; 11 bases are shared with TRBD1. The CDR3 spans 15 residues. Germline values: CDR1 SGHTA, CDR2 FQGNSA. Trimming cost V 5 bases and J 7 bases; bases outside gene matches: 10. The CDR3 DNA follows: TGTGCCAGCAGCCCGAGGGACAGGGGGAGTACGGAGCAGTACTTC. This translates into CASSPRDRGSTEQYF.

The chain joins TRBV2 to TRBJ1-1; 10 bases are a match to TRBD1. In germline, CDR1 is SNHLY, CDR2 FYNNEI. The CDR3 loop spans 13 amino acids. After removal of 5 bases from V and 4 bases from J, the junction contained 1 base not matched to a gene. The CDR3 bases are TGTGCCAGCAGTAGGACAGGGGGCACTGAAGCTTTCTTT. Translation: CASSRTGGTEAFF. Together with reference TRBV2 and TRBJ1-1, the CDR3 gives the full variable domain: EPEVTQTPSHQVTQMGQEVILRCVPISNHLYFYWYRQILGQKVEFLVSFYNNEISEKSEIFDDQFSVERPDGSNFTLKIRSTKLEDSAMYFCASSRTGGTEAFFGQGTRLTVV.

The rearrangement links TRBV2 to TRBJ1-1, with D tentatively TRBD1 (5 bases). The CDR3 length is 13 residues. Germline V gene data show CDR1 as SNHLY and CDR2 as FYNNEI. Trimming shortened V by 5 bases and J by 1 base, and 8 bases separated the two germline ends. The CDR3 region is CASSNGANTEAFF. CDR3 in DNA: TGTGCCAGCAGTAATGGGGCGAACACTGAAGCTTTCTTT.

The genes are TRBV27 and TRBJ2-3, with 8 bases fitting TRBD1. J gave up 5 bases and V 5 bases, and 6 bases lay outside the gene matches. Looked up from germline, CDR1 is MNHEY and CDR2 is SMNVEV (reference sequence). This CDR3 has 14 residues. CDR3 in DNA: TGTGCCAGCAGTGACCGGGACAGGAAAGATACGCAGTATTTT. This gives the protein CASSDRDRKDTQYF.

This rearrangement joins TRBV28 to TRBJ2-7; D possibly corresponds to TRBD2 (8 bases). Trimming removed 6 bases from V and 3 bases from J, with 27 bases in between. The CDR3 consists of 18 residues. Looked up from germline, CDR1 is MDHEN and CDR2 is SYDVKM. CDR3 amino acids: CASSQLRGGRGSFYEQYF. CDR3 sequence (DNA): TGTGCCAGCAGCCAACTCCGGGGGGGCAGGGGGTCTTTCTACGAGCAGTACTTC.

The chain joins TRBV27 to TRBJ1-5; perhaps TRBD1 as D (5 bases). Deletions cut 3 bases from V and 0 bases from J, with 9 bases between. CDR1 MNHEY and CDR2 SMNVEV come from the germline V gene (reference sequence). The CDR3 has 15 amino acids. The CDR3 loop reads CASSFVGASNQPQHF. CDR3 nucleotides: TGTGCCAGCAGTTTCGTTGGGGCTAGCAATCAGCCCCAGCATTTT.

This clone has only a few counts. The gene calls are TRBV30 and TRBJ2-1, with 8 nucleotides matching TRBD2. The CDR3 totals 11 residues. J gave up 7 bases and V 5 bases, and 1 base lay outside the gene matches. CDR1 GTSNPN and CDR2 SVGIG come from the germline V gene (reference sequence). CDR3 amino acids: CAWASGNEQFF. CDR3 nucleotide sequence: TGTGCCTGGGCTAGCGGGAATGAGCAGTTCTTC.

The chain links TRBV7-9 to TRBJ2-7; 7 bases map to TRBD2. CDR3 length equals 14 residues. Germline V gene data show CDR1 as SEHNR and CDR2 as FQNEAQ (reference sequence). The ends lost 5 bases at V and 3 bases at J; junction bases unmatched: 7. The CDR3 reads CASSLSSGVYEQYF. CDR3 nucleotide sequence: TGTGCCAGCAGCCTTTCCAGCGGGGTCTACGAGCAGTACTTC.

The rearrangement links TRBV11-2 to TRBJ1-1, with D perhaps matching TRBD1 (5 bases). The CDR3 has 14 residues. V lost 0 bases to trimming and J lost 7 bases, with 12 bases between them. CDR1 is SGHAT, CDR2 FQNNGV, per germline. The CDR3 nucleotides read TGTGCCAGCAGCTTAGATCGGCAGGGATATGAAGCTTTCTTT. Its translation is CASSLDRQGYEAFF.

CDR3 in amino acids: CATSRDLGVADTQYF. The CDR3 DNA reads as TGTGCCACCAGCAGAGATCTAGGGGTAGCAGATACGCAGTATTTT. This chain uses TRBV15 with TRBJ2-3, with TRBD1 as a possible D gene (5 bases). Trimming removed 0 bases from V and 4 bases from J, with 11 bases in between. The CDR3 sequence is 15 residues long. Germline assignment: CDR1 LNHNV and CDR2 YYDKDF (reference sequence).

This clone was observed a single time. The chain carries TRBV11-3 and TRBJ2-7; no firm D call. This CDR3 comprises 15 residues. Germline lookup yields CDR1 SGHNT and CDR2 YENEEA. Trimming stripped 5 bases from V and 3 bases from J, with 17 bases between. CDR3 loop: CASSPSAEKHYEQYF. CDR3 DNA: TGTGCCAGCAGCCCGTCGGCGGAAAAGCACTACGAGCAGTACTTC.

The CDR3 DNA is TGTGCCAGCAGCGCCAGGGTCAGCGGAAACACCATATATTTT. Translating it yields CASSARVSGNTIYF. This chain joins TRBV9 and TRBJ1-3, with TRBD1 as a possible D gene (5 bases). Trimming removed 3 bases at V and 4 bases at J, with 11 bases between. Germline V gene sequence: CDR1 SGDLS, CDR2 YYNGEE. CDR3 length: 14 residues.